Given below is one T cell receptor beta chain in context. Its antigen is not identified. Here immunoSEQ multiplex PCR was the method, and the copy in TCRdb shows in-frame clones only, minus some. The sample includes 40,000 to 55,000 clones, 85% to 95% of them seen just once. These data originate in a study of graft-versus-host responses after intestinal transplantation. Study-wide findings and caveats: Some patients had graft-donor T cell macrochimerism. In their allografts, the ratios of graft-versus-host to host-versus-graft T cell clones were high.

The receptor's source is a human donor who was the organ donor for an intestinal transplant. Sample: unstimulated CD8+ T cells sorted from spleen or lymph node cells, taken before transplant.

The CDR3 region is CASSQELMGRVSGGADTQYF. CDR3 nucleotides: TGCGCCAGCAGCCAAGAATTGATGGGGCGAGTTAGCGGTGGGGCCGATACGCAGTATTTT. V gene TRBV4-3 combines with J gene TRBJ2-3; tentative D call: TRBD2 (6 bases). The V gene's germline CDR1 is LGHNA and CDR2 YSLEER. The CDR3 runs 20 residues. V was shortened by 0 bases and J by 6 bases, with 28 bases between the two germline ends.